The 22 T cell receptor beta chains below were found in one sample sequenced in a study of T-cell memory formation after mild COVID-19. TCRdb re-analysed the 5' RACE reads in MiXCR, keeping a single row per CDR3 protein. The profile covers 250,000 to 300,000 distinct CDR3 sequences, with approximately 18% appearing a single time and 23% taken by the ten largest. The sequenced sample was PBMCs or a T cell subset sorted from them (not recorded which). The receptors derive from a man between 18 and 29 years old who had mild COVID-19 (a few samples of this study predate the infection). Cell type and time point are not known.

This clonotype was seen a single time. The J gene is TRBJ1-3, the V gene TRBV4-1; D gene unclear. Germline V CDR1 and CDR2: MGHRA, YSYEKL. The ends were cut back, 5 bases at V and 9 bases at J, with 5 bases in the middle. There are 10 residues in the CDR3. The CDR3 sequence: CASSGITIYF. Here the CDR3 DNA reads TGCGCCAGCAGCGGGATCACCATATATTTT.

The chain is built from TRBV4-2 and TRBJ2-3; the D gene is possibly TRBD1 (6 bases). Trimming left V 4 bases short and J 4 bases short, with 18 bases between. This CDR3 is built from 16 residues. The V gene's germline CDR1 is LGHNA and CDR2 YNFKEQ. CDR3 sequence (DNA): TGTGCCAGCAGCCGAGAATCAGGGGTAGCGTCAGATACGCAGTATTTT. The encoded protein is CASSRESGVASDTQYF.

CDR3 sequence: CASSVEKDEQYF. For the CDR3, the DNA is TGTGCCAGCAGCGTAGAAAAGGACGAGCAGTACTTC. The chain has TRBV9 and TRBJ2-7, with D hard to call. The germline V gene has CDR1 SGDLS and CDR2 YYNGEE. The ends were cut back, 0 bases at V and 5 bases at J, with 6 bases in the middle. The CDR3 runs to 12 residues.

J is TRBJ2-3 and V is TRBV7-9; D gene uncertain. CDR1 is SEHNR and CDR2 is FQNEAQ in the germline V gene (reference sequence). The ends were cut back, 1 base at V and 4 bases at J, with 9 bases in the middle. The CDR3 runs 14 residues. The CDR3 protein is CASSLVPLPDTQYF. CDR3 DNA: TGTGCCAGCAGCTTAGTGCCCCTGCCAGATACGCAGTATTTT.

The chain carries TRBV12-3 or TRBV12-4 and TRBJ2-5; either TRBD1 or TRBD2 may supply D (5 bases each). The CDR3 runs to 12 residues. The V end lost 8 bases, the J end lost 5 bases, and 12 bases lay between the germline ends. CDR3 sequence: CASGPEGETQYF. In nucleotides, the CDR3 is TGTGCCAGCGGCCCCGAGGGGGAGACCCAGTACTTC.

In regard to this clonotype: Compared with germline, one end of the junction differs, possibly owing to a read error. The gene calls are TRBV12-3 or TRBV12-4 and TRBJ2-3; D is perhaps TRBD2 (6 bases). The CDR3 loop spans 11 amino acids. The CDR3 loop reads CARAAGKFWNF. CDR3 nucleotide sequence: TGTGCCAGAGCCGCGGGGAAATTCTGGAATTTT.

This clonotype was seen more than once but under ten times. The J gene is TRBJ2-5, the V gene TRBV4-1, with D perhaps being TRBD1 or TRBD2 (6 bases each). CDR3 size: 14 residues. The germline CDR1 and CDR2 sequences are MGHRA and YSYEKL. The germline V and J ends were trimmed by 4 bases and 5 bases, with 14 bases remaining between them. The CDR3 protein is CASSRWGAGETQYF. Here the CDR3 DNA reads TGCGCCAGCAGCCGCTGGGGGGCAGGGGAGACCCAGTACTTC.

This clonotype turned up a few times. The CDR3 loop is CASSTTQGIHEQFF. CDR3 nucleotide sequence: TGTGCCAGCAGCACGACCCAGGGGATTCATGAGCAGTTCTTC. The rearrangement joins TRBV7-2 to TRBJ2-1, with D possibly being TRBD1 (6 bases). The germline V gene encodes CDR1 SGHTA and CDR2 FQGNSA. CDR3 size: 14 residues. The V end lost 5 bases, the J end lost 8 bases, and 16 bases lay between the germline ends.

This clonotype was seen repeatedly, ten times or more. V and J are TRBV5-1 and TRBJ1-1; D might be TRBD1 (6 bases). CDR3 size: 15 residues. In germline, CDR1 is SGHRS, CDR2 YFSETQ. The V end lost 4 bases, the J end lost 6 bases, and 19 bases lay between the germline ends. The CDR3 sequence is CASSVAEQGLSEAFF. CDR3 DNA sequence: TGCGCCAGCAGCGTGGCCGAACAGGGTCTGTCTGAAGCTTTCTTT.

The chain employs TRBV7-3 and TRBJ2-3, with D unresolved. V lost 2 bases, J lost 4 bases, and 10 bases lay in between. The CDR3 runs to 14 residues. From germline, CDR1 is SGHTA and CDR2 FQGTGA. The CDR3 nucleotides are TGTGCCAGCAGCTTAGGGTACGAGTCAGATACGCAGTATTTT. This encodes CASSLGYESDTQYF.

In its sample, this clonotype was seen a few times. The chain uses TRBV28 and TRBJ2-1; 7 bases align to TRBD2. This CDR3 has 15 residues. Trimming cost V 0 bases and J 10 bases; bases outside gene matches: 9. Per germline, CDR1 MDHEN and CDR2 SYDVKM. CDR3 sequence reads: CASSLWGGGSVEQFF. CDR3 DNA: TGTGCCAGCAGTTTATGGGGCGGGGGTAGCGTGGAGCAGTTCTTC.

This clonotype was found a few times. Here the CDR3 omits its conserved ending phenylalanine or tryptophan, so a read error is the likely source. Here the CDR3 reads CASILRGLARNEQFL. In DNA form, the CDR3 reads TGTGCCAGCATCCTTCGGGGACTAGCGAGGAATGAGCAGTTCCTC. The V gene is TRBV7-8, the J gene TRBJ2-1, with TRBD2 matching over 10 bases. Trimming removed 7 bases from V and 7 bases from J; junction bases left unmatched: 10. This CDR3 is 15 amino acids long. Germline V gives CDR1 SGHVS, CDR2 FQNEAQ.

The genes are TRBV18 and TRBJ2-5; 10 bases line up with TRBD1. Germline CDR1 reads KGHSH; CDR2 reads LQKENI. Trimming took 3 bases from V and 3 from J; bases not matched to a gene: 7. The CDR3 totals 16 residues. CDR3 loop: CASSPPGQGRKETQYF. The CDR3, as DNA: TGTGCCAGCTCACCCCCGGGACAGGGGAGGAAAGAGACCCAGTACTTC.

The V and J genes are TRBV4-1 and TRBJ2-4; the D gene is possibly TRBD1 (6 bases). The CDR3 length is 14 residues. Germline V lookup: CDR1 MGHRA, CDR2 YSYEKL. Between the trimmed V and J ends, which lost 4 bases and 4 bases, there was a span of 11 bases. Here the CDR3 reads CASSLRGTKNIQYF. Written as DNA, the CDR3 is TGCGCCAGCAGCCTCAGGGGAACAAAAAACATTCAGTACTTC.

The genes are TRBV14 and TRBJ2-5; 7 bases fit TRBD2. The V gene's germline CDR1 is SGHDN and CDR2 FVKESK. CDR3 length: 17 residues. Germline trimming cut 0 bases from V and 5 bases from J; bases unmatched to any gene: 12. DNA of the CDR3: TGTGCCAGCAGCCAAGATCGTTGGACTAGGGCACTGGAGACCCAGTACTTC. Its translation: CASSQDRWTRALETQYF. The full variable domain, rest sourced from reference TRBV14 and TRBJ2-5, is EAGVTQFPSHSVIEKGQTVTLRCDPISGHDNLYWYRRVMGKEIKFLLHFVKESKQDESGMPNNRFLAERTGGTYSTLKVQPAELEDSGVYFCASSQDRWTRALETQYFGPGTRLLVL.

This clonotype has only a few counts. This chain uses TRBV5-1 with TRBJ2-5, with 10 bases aligning to TRBD2. The CDR3 contains 17 residues. V dropped 4 bases and J dropped 7; count of bases not matched to a gene: 16. CDR1 and CDR2 from the germline V gene are SGHRS and YFSETQ. The CDR3 DNA sequence: TGCGCCAGCAGCGCTGGCGCTAGCGGGGGCCGATTAGGGACCCAGTACTTC. This encodes CASSAGASGGRLGTQYF.

The chain joins TRBV7-9 to TRBJ2-2; D may be TRBD2 (6 bases). The germline gives CDR1 SEHNR, CDR2 FQNEAQ (reference sequence). Trimming cost V 4 bases and J 10 bases, with 19 bases left between them. CDR3 size: 15 residues. The CDR3 sequence: CASSYTGEGTEELFF. The CDR3 DNA reads as TGTGCCAGCAGCTATACGGGAGAGGGAACGGAGGAGCTGTTTTTT.

This clonotype turned up a few times. The J gene is TRBJ1-1, the V gene TRBV7-6, with D possibly TRBD1 on 5 matching bases. Trimming took 3 bases from V and 8 from J, leaving 10 bases between them. CDR3 size: 12 residues. Germline CDR1 SGHVS, CDR2 FNYEAQ. The DNA of the CDR3 is TGTGCCAGCAGCTTGGGGGGAGACGAAGCTTTCTTT. As protein: CASSLGGDEAFF.

This clonotype was seen a single time. The V gene is TRBV6-4, the J gene TRBJ2-1, with TRBD1 matching 9 bases. Germline CDR1 and CDR2: MRHNA and SNTAGT. There are 15 residues in the CDR3. V dropped 0 bases and J dropped 10; count of bases not matched to a gene: 7. CDR3 residues: CASSDSGWDRDEQFF. The CDR3 DNA reads as TGTGCCAGCAGTGACTCGGGCTGGGACAGGGACGAGCAGTTCTTC.

This clonotype was picked up many times. The gene calls are TRBV4-3 and TRBJ2-1; D remains ambiguous. Germline assignment: CDR1 LGHNA and CDR2 YSLEER. The CDR3 consists of 15 residues. V was shortened by 1 base and J by 5 bases, with 12 bases between the two germline ends. The DNA of the CDR3 is TGCGCCAGCAGCCAAGGGGCCAGGATTAACAATGAGCAGTTCTTC. This sequence encodes CASSQGARINNEQFF.

There are a few counts of this clonotype. The chain carries TRBV7-2 and TRBJ2-7, with D perhaps TRBD1 or TRBD2 (6 bases each). Per germline, CDR1 SGHTA and CDR2 FQGNSA. V lost 5 bases to trimming and J lost 4 bases, with 18 bases between them. This CDR3 has 15 residues. CDR3 loop: CASSPSPGGGYEQYF. In nucleotides, the CDR3 is TGTGCCAGCAGCCCGTCTCCCGGGGGCGGTTACGAGCAGTACTTC.

The V and J genes are TRBV19 and TRBJ1-5; the D is unclear. The CDR3 loop spans 13 amino acids. Trimming removed 5 bases from V and 6 bases from J, with 11 bases in between. Germline CDR1 LNHDA, CDR2 SQIVND (reference sequence). The CDR3: CASSRAASQPQHF. The DNA of the CDR3 is TGTGCCAGTAGTCGGGCCGCTAGTCAGCCCCAGCATTTT.